These 3 T cell receptor beta chains originate from one sample sequenced in a study of T cell changes during pregnancy in multiple sclerosis. Produced via immunoSEQ multiplex PCR; TCRdb's table is partial and in-frame only. The table lists 55,000 to 80,000 clones, approximately 94% of them singletons. The sample was peripheral blood, taken in the third trimester of pregnancy. Receptor source: a female donor with multiple sclerosis, enrolled in a pregnancy study.

CDR3 loop: CASSLQWQNTEAFF. The CDR3 nucleotides read TGCGCCAGCAGCCTTCAGTGGCAGAACACTGAAGCTTTCTTT. The V call is TRBV5-1, the J call TRBJ1-1; no reliable D call. The CDR3 sequence is 14 residues long. Looked up from germline, CDR1 is SGHRS and CDR2 is YFSETQ. The germline V and J ends were trimmed by 4 bases and 1 base, with 11 bases remaining between them.

V and J are TRBV10-3 and TRBJ2-5, with D hard to call. Germline CDR1 reads ENHRY; CDR2 reads SYGVKD. This CDR3 contains 14 residues. V was clipped by 0 bases and J by 5 bases, with 10 bases between them. The CDR3 sequence is CAISESGPGETQYF. The DNA of the CDR3 is TGTGCCATCAGTGAGTCCGGCCCCGGGGAGACCCAGTACTTC.

CDR3: CASSDSILTSGGATDTQYF. The CDR3 coding sequence is TGTGCCAGCAGTGACTCGATTCTTACTAGCGGGGGGGCCACAGATACGCAGTATTTT. The J gene is TRBJ2-3, the V gene TRBV6-4; TRBD2 matches at 13 bases. The CDR3 has 19 amino acids. The germline CDR1 and CDR2 sequences are MRHNA and SNTAGT. V shed 0 bases, J shed 2 bases, and the junction held 8 bases outside the gene matches.